This is a list of T cell receptor beta chains from one sample in a study of cytomegalovirus exposure and HLA in healthy donors. Method: immunoSEQ multiplex PCR; TCRdb's copy keeps in-frame clones and lacks some. The repertoire holds about 160,000 clones, with 76% as singletons. Sequenced sample: PBMCs. All receptors come from a man aged 55 to 70 in good health and CMV-seronegative. CDR3s include the opening cysteine and the closing phenylalanine or tryptophan. Fields, in order: clone size, J gene, V gene, D gene, CDR3 protein, CDR3 DNA. A D gene is named only where the DNA matches it firmly. Part of the rows lack a size; the others show once, few, many or a class for expanded clones.

- | TRBJ1-2 | TRBV7-9 | - | CASSLAGYGYTF | TGTGCCAGCAGCTTAGCCGGCTATGGCTACACCTTC
- | TRBJ2-7 | TRBV7-8 | TRBD2 | CASSPPRRASGTYEQYF | TGTGCCAGCAGCCCCCCACGTCGGGCTAGCGGGACCTACGAGCAGTACTTC
- | TRBJ2-3 | TRBV5-1 | - | CASREWPVADTQYF | TGCGCCTCCCGGGAGTGGCCCGTGGCAGATACGCAGTATTTT
few | TRBJ1-6 | TRBV5-1 | TRBD1 | CASSLTGQYNSPLHF | TGCGCCAGCAGCTTGACGGGACAGTATAATTCACCCCTCCACTTT
- | TRBJ1-4 | TRBV19 | - | CASTRPGENEKLFF | TGTGCCAGTACCCGGCCAGGGGAGAATGAAAAACTGTTTTTT
- | TRBJ2-1 | TRBV7-2 | TRBD2 | CASSSGLAGPGSYNEQFF | TGTGCCAGCAGCTCCGGACTAGCGGGGCCTGGGTCCTACAATGAGCAGTTCTTC
- | TRBJ1-4 | TRBV5-6 | - | CASSTGLTDSNEKLFF | TGTGCCAGCAGCACTGGATTGACTGACTCTAATGAAAAACTGTTTTTT
- | TRBJ1-2 | TRBV9 | - | CASSVGHRDGGYTF | TGTGCCAGCAGCGTAGGCCACAGGGACGGAGGCTACACCTTC
- | TRBJ2-7 | TRBV7-2 | TRBD1 | CASSLRPGGTYEQYF | TGTGCCAGCAGCTTGAGGCCAGGGGGCACCTACGAGCAGTACTTC
- | TRBJ2-1 | TRBV5-1 | TRBD1 | CASSSRQGGYNEQFF | TGCGCCAGCAGCTCTCGACAGGGGGGCTACAATGAGCAGTTCTTC
- | TRBJ2-3 | TRBV2 | - | CASSVRATDTQYF | TGTGCCAGCTCCGTCAGGGCCACAGATACGCAGTATTTT
- | TRBJ1-4 | TRBV30 | TRBD1 | CAWSVTGGGFGDEKLFF | TGTGCCTGGAGTGTGACAGGGGGCGGCTTTGGGGATGAAAAACTGTTTTTT
- | TRBJ2-1 | TRBV9 | - | CASSVPLDGLFDEQFF | TGTGCCAGCAGCGTACCCCTAGACGGTCTTTTCGATGAGCAGTTCTTC
once | TRBJ2-3 | TRBV7-2 | TRBD2 | CASSFSNGRNTQYF | TGTGCCAGCAGCTTTTCTAACGGGAGGAACACGCAGTATTTT
- | TRBJ1-2 | TRBV20-1 | - | CSQLKGDGYTF | TGCAGCCAACTAAAGGGGGACGGCTACACCTTC
few | TRBJ1-6 | TRBV5-4 | TRBD1 | CASSWDSRNSPLHF | TGTGCCAGCAGCTGGGACAGCAGAAATTCACCCCTCCACTTT
- | TRBJ2-3 | TRBV6-1 | - | CASSDRGPTDTQYF | TGTGCCAGCAGTGACAGGGGACCCACAGATACGCAGTATTTT
- | TRBJ2-2 | TRBV28 | TRBD1 | CASRGQGVGTGELFF | TGTGCCAGCAGGGGACAGGGGGTAGGAACCGGGGAGCTGTTTTTT
- | TRBJ1-4 | TRBV30 | TRBD1 | CAWMGQATNEKLFF | TGTGCCTGGATGGGACAGGCTACGAATGAAAAACTGTTTTTT
- | TRBJ2-7 | TRBV6-5 | TRBD1 | CASSYPGTGGHEQYF | TGTGCCAGCAGTTACCCCGGGACAGGGGGCCACGAGCAGTACTTC